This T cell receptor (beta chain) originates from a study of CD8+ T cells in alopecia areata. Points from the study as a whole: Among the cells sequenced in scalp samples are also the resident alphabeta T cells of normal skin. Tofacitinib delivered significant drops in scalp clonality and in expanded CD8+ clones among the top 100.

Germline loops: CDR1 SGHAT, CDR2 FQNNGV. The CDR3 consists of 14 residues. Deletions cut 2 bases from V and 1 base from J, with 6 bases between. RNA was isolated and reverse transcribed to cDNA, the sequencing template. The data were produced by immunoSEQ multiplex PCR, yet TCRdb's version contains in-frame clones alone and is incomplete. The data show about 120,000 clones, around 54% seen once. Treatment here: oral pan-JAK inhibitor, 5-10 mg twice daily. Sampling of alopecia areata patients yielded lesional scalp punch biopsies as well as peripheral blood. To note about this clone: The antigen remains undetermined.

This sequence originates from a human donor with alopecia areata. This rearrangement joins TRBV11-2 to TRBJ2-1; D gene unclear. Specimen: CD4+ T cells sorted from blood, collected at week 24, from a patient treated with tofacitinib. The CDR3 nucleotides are TGTGCCAGCAGCTTAAGAGTTTCCTACAATGAGCAGTTCTTC. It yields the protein CASSLRVSYNEQFF.